This T cell receptor beta chain was observed in a study of identical twins. This clonotype was recorded a few times. Antigen: not known. Whole-study findings and limits: Fewer insertions were carried by abundant cord blood beta clonotypes, but none was seen in memory repertoires. Within beta out-of-frame sequences, the excess sharing observed between twins was weaker. Possibly, invariant MAIT and iNKT cells partly confounded zero-insertion analyses.

Germline V lookup: CDR1 DFQATT, CDR2 SNEGSKA (reference sequence). Losses at the gene ends were 6 bases for V and 8 bases for J; bases not matched to a gene: 16. CDR3 length equals 16 residues. The donors were all healthy and Caucasian. From the 5' RACE reads, TCRdb called clonotypes with MiXCR, one entry per CDR3 protein. The table lists 200,000 to 300,000 distinct CDR3 sequences, roughly a tenth of them singletons, with 10% in the top ten. The sequenced sample consisted of memory T cells sorted from blood. The TCR comes from a man aged 45-65 years in good health. V and J are TRBV20-1 and TRBJ2-1; 10 nucleotides align to TRBD2. The CDR3 is CSAPHVGLAGVYEQFF. The CDR3 nucleotides read TGCAGTGCCCCTCATGTCGGGCTAGCGGGAGTCTATGAGCAGTTCTTC.